The subject of this entry is one TCR beta chain. What it recognizes is unknown. Unique molecular identifiers were present in the TCR beta cDNA libraries. TCRdb re-derived calls from the PCR reads in MiXCR, one entry per CDR3 protein. Here the sample spans around 770,000 distinct CDR3 sequences, 35% to 55% being singletons. Trimming took 4 bases from V and 6 from J, leaving 19 bases between them. This CDR3 comprises 15 residues. The germline CDR1 and CDR2 sequences are LGHNA and YSLEER. The sample is drawn from a study of post-analysis software for immune sequencing data. General study results and limits: With TRBV5-6, TRBV5-1 and TRBV20-1 included, about five TRBV segments were more frequent in patients than in controls.

Sequencing input: blood. The origin of this receptor is a girl aged 5 to 17 with multiple sclerosis. The chain combines TRBV4-3 with TRBJ2-7, with TRBD2 as a possible D gene (5 bases). For the CDR3, the DNA is TGCGCCAGCAGCCTCACCGGTACGGGGATGTCCGAGCAGTACTTC. Amino acids: CASSLTGTGMSEQYF.